This T cell receptor (beta chain) was observed in a study of shared clonotypes between healthy human individuals. The germline V and J ends were trimmed by 3 bases and 3 bases, with 15 bases remaining between them. In germline, CDR1 is MGHDK, CDR2 SYGVNS. The CDR3 is made up of 15 amino acids. The study, taken as a whole, reports: Across a few donors, naive CD4 shared around 5.3%, naive CD8 under 4%, memory CD4 less than 2.5%, memory CD8 under 0.5%. Rarefaction showed sorted-subset sequencing was incomplete despite large depth.

CD45RO-negative CD8 cells positively selected for CCR7 made up the naive population, which excluded terminally differentiated effector memory CD45RA+ cells. As regards this clone: Its antigen is not identified.

Profiling relied on immunoSEQ multiplex PCR, and the TCRdb table lists in-frame clones only, not all of them. This sample has fewer than 850,000 clones; around 96% occur once, and the top ten carry under 0.3%. This sequence was found in a man aged 25-40 years in good health. Sequencing was done on a sample of naive CD8+ T cells sorted from blood. The chain carries TRBV25-1 and TRBJ2-7; possibly TRBD1 for D (6 bases). The CDR3 DNA reads TGTGCCAGCAGTGAGGCTCGGGACAATTACTACGAGCAGTACTTC. Translated: CASSEARDNYYEQYF.